Below are 7 T cell receptor beta chains sequenced from a single sample in a study of blood T cell repertoires in COVID-19 (dated by TCRdb to the early 2020s). Receptor libraries were prepared by the immunoSEQ multiplex PCR assay. This is the immuneACCESS table as TCRdb keeps it, with only in-frame sequences that have V and J called. A part of the clones is gone; compared with another copy, unresolved V genes explain less than half, and the rest is unexplained. This sample holds about 270,000 clones; about 84% were observed only once. The ten largest account for roughly 6.2% of the sample. The material sequenced was peripheral blood. The receptor source for this set is a woman aged 80 or over with COVID-19, enrolled during active disease.

The rearrangement uses TRBV29-1 and TRBJ2-5, with TRBD2 matching 8 bases. There are 15 residues in the CDR3. Germline-derived CDR1 and CDR2 are SQVTM and ANQGSEA. V was clipped by 5 bases and J by 0 bases; unmatched bases: 8. This CDR3 reads CSVLAGGPYQETQYF. The CDR3 DNA follows: TGCAGCGTTTTGGCGGGGGGCCCGTACCAAGAGACCCAGTACTTC.

The chain recombines TRBV3-1 (or the pseudogene TRBV3-2) with TRBJ2-2; 7 bases align to TRBD1. Germline V lookup: CDR1 LGHDT, CDR2 YNNKEL (reference sequence). Trimming cost V 5 bases and J 4 bases; bases outside gene matches: 7. This CDR3 has 15 amino acids. The CDR3 spells CASSNTGAGTGELFF. The CDR3 DNA is TGTGCCAGCAGCAACACAGGGGCGGGCACCGGGGAGCTGTTTTTT.

The chain uses TRBV30 and TRBJ2-5; D gene ambiguous. This CDR3 comprises 11 residues. The ends were cut back, 4 bases at V and 7 bases at J, with 10 bases in the middle. In germline, CDR1 is GTSNPN, CDR2 SVGIG (reference sequence). The CDR3 loop is CAWNVGGTQYF. The CDR3 DNA sequence: TGTGCCTGGAACGTCGGCGGGACCCAGTACTTC. Variable domain in full (rest from reference TRBV30 and TRBJ2-5): SQTIHQWPATLVQPVGSPLSLECTVEGTSNPNLYWYRQAAGRGLQLLFYSVGIGQISSEVPQNLSASRPQDRQFILSSKKLLLSDSGFYLCAWNVGGTQYFGPGTRLLVL.

The chain carries TRBV19 and TRBJ1-4; D uncertain. Germline V lookup: CDR1 LNHDA, CDR2 SQIVND (reference sequence). This CDR3 region has 16 residues. V gave up 5 bases and J gave up 5 bases, with 18 bases separating them. Here the CDR3 reads CASSVLSGPENEKLFF. Written as DNA, the CDR3 is TGTGCCAGTAGTGTCCTTTCTGGGCCAGAGAATGAAAAACTGTTTTTT. Using reference TRBV19 and TRBJ1-4 for the parts outside the CDR3, the full variable domain is DGGITQSPKYLFRKEGQNVTLSCEQNLNHDAMYWYRQDPGQGLRLIYYSQIVNDFQKGDIAEGYSVSREKKESFPLTVTSAQKNPTAFYLCASSVLSGPENEKLFFGSGTQLSVL.

The J gene is TRBJ1-2, the V gene TRBV2; 8 nucleotides align to TRBD1. The length of the CDR3 is 13 residues. Germline lookup yields CDR1 SNHLY and CDR2 FYNNEI. Trimming removed 3 bases from V and 5 bases from J; junction bases left unmatched: 2. CDR3 bases: TGTGCCAGCAGTGAGCGACAGGGGTATGGCTACACCTTC. As protein: CASSERQGYGYTF. The full variable domain, completed using reference TRBV2 and TRBJ1-2, is EPEVTQTPSHQVTQMGQEVILRCVPISNHLYFYWYRQILGQKVEFLVSFYNNEISEKSEIFDDQFSVERPDGSNFTLKIRSTKLEDSAMYFCASSERQGYGYTFGSGTRLTVV.

The genes are TRBV20-1 and TRBJ1-1; D is ambiguous. This CDR3 has 11 amino acids. Germline loops: CDR1 DFQATT, CDR2 SNEGSKA (reference sequence). V lost 2 bases to trimming and J lost 6 bases, with 7 bases between them. CDR3: CSARLVPEAFF. As DNA, the CDR3 is TGCAGTGCTAGACTTGTCCCTGAAGCTTTCTTT.

The chain employs TRBV28 and TRBJ2-4; TRBD1 agrees at 7 bases. CDR3 size: 16 residues. Germline V lookup: CDR1 MDHEN, CDR2 SYDVKM. The junction had 17 bases not matched to a gene; V was cut back by 7 bases and J by 8 bases. The CDR3 loop is CASNGDRLGSSDIQYF. The CDR3 DNA reads as TGTGCCAGCAACGGGGACAGATTAGGTAGTTCGGACATTCAGTACTTC.